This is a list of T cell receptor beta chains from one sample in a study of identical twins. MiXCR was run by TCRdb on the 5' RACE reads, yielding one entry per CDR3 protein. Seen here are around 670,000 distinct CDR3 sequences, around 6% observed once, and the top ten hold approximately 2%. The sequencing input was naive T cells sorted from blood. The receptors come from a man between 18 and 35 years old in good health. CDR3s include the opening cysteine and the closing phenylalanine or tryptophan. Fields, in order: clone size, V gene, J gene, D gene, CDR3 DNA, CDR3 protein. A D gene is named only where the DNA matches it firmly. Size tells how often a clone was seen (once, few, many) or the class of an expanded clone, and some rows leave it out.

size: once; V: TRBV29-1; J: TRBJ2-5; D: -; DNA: TGCAGCGTAGCGCTAGCAGAGACCCAGTACTTC; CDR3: CSVALAETQYF
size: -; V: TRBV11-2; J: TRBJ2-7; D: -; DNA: TGTGCCAGCAGCTTAGAGGTCGGCGGGGCCAGCTCCTACGAGCAGTACTTC; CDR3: CASSLEVGGASSYEQYF
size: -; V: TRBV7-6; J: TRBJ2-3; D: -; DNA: TGTGCCAGCAGCTTAGCGCCGGGCCTCCCGCCAGATACGCAGTATTTT; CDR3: CASSLAPGLPPDTQYF
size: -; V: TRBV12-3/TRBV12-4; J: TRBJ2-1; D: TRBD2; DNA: TGTGCCAGCAACGTAGCGGGAGGGCTGGACAATGAGCAGTTCTTC; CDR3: CASNVAGGLDNEQFF
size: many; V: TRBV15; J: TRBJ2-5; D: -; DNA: TGTGCCACCAGCAGAGATCACCCCTCAGAGACCCAGTACTTC; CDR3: CATSRDHPSETQYF
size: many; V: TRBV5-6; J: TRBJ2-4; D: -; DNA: TGTGCCAGCAGCTTGGCAGTGTCCGGCAAAAACATTCAGTACTTC; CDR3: CASSLAVSGKNIQYF
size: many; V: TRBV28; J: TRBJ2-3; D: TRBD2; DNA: TGTGCCAGCAGTTTACGTGGGAGGGCCGGCACAGATACGCAGTATTTT; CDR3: CASSLRGRAGTDTQYF
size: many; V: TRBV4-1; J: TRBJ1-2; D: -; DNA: TGCGCCAGCAGCCAAGGCGGGGGTAACCTTAACTATGGCTACACCTTC; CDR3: CASSQGGGNLNYGYTF
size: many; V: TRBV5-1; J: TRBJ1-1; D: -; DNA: TGCGCCAGCAGCTTGGTTGGGACATCCTTGACGTCAGAAGCTTTCTTT; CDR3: CASSLVGTSLTSEAFF
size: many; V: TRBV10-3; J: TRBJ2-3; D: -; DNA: TGTGCCATCAGTGAGTCGTCACAGACTAGCACAGATACGCAGTATTTT; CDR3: CAISESSQTSTDTQYF
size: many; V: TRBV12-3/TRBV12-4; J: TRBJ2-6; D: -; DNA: TGTGCCAGCAGTACGGCAGGAGGCTCTGGGGCCAACGTCCTGACTTTC; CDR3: CASSTAGGSGANVLTF
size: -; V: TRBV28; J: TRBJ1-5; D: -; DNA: TGTGCCACCATCCCGGGGGATGGGCCTGAGCAGCCCCAGCATTTT; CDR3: CATIPGDGPEQPQHF
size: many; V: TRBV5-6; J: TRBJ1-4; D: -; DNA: TGTGCCAGCAGCTTCGGTTCGCGTCAGCTAGGTGAAAAACTGTTTTTT; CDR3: CASSFGSRQLGEKLFF
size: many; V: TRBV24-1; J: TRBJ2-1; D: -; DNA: TGTGCCACCAGTGACCCTGGAAGCCGAGGAGGGAATGAGCAGTTCTTC; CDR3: CATSDPGSRGGNEQFF
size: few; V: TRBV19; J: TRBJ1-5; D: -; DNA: TGTGCCAGTAGTCCAGACAGACAGTCGGGGCAGCCCCAGCATTTT; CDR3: CASSPDRQSGQPQHF
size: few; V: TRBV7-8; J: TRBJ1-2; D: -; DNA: TGTGCCAGCAGTCCCACGCTGACGCGGGAGACAATCTATGGCTACACCTTC; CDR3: CASSPTLTRETIYGYTF
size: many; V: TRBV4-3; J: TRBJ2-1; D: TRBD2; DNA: TGCGCCAGCAGCCAGGGACTAGGTGGACAGCACGAGCAGTTCTTC; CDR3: CASSQGLGGQHEQFF
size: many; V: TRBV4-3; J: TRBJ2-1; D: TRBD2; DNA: TGCGCCAGCAGCCAAGATGCTAGCGGGATAGGGAATGAGCAGTTCTTC; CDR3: CASSQDASGIGNEQFF
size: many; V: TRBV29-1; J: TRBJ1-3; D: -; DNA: TGCAGCGTTGAAGCAGGGGCTGGAAACACCATATATTTT; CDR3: CSVEAGAGNTIYF
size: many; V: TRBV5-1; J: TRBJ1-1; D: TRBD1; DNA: TGCGCCAGCAGCCTAGGTCGGGGACAGGGGAGGACTGAAGCTTTCTTT; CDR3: CASSLGRGQGRTEAFF
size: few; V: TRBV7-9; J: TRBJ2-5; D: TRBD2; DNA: TGTGCCAGCAGCTCGATAGCGGGAGCGCTCCAAGAGACCCAGTACTTC; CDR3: CASSSIAGALQETQYF
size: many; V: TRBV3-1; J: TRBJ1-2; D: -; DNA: TGTGCCAGCAGCCAAGATTGGGGGAGCTTCCATGGCTACACCTTC; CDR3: CASSQDWGSFHGYTF
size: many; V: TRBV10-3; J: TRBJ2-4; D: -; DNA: TGTGCCATCCAGAGGGAGGCCAAAAACATTCAGTACTTC; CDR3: CAIQREAKNIQYF
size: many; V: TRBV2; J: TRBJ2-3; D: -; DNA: TGTGCCAGCAGTGAACAGGGAAGCACAGATACGCAGTATTTT; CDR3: CASSEQGSTDTQYF
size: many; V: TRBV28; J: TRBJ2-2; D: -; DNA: TGTGCCAGCCGCCCGGGGGCGAACACCGGGGAGCTGTTTTTT; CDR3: CASRPGANTGELFF
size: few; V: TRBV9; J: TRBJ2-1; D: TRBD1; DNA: TGTGCCAGCAGCGTCACCGGGACAGGGGGCAATGAGCAGTTCTTC; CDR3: CASSVTGTGGNEQFF
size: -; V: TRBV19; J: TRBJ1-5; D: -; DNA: TGTGCCAGTAGTATAACAGGGAGCAATCAGCCCCAGCATTTT; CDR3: CASSITGSNQPQHF
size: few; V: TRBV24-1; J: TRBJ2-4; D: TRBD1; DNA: TGTGCCACCAGTGACACGGACAGGGCTCAAAACATTCAGTACTTC; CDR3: CATSDTDRAQNIQYF
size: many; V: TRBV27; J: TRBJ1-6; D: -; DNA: TGTGCCAGCAGCACGACCCTGGGGCAGGGAGGCCAAAATTCACCCCTCCACTTT; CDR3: CASSTTLGQGGQNSPLHF
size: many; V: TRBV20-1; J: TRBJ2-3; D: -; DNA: TGCAGTGCTAGGGGCCCTAGCACAGATACGCAGTATTTT; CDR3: CSARGPSTDTQYF
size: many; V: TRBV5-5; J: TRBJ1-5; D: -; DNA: TGTGCCAGCAGCTTTAGGGCAGGGGTCGCTCAGCCCCAGCATTTT; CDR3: CASSFRAGVAQPQHF
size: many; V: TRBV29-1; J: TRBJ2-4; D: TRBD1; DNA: TGCAGCGTTGTTGGACAGGGACCCGGTTTAGCCAAAAACATTCAGTACTTC; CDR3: CSVVGQGPGLAKNIQYF
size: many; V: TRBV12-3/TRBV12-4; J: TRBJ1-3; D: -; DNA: TGTGCCAGCAGATTCGACCGGGGCGGCGGAAACACCATATATTTT; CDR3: CASRFDRGGGNTIYF
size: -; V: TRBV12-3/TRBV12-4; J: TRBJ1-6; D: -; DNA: TGTGCCAGCAGTTTTTCTGGGGGCAATTCACCCCTCCACTTT; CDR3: CASSFSGGNSPLHF
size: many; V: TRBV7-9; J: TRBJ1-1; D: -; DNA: TGTGCCAGCAGCTTAAAATTTAACACTGAAGCTTTCTTT; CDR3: CASSLKFNTEAFF
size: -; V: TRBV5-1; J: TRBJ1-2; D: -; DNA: TGCGCCAGCAGTTTGCGGAACTATGGCTACGCCTTC; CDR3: CASSLRNYGYAF